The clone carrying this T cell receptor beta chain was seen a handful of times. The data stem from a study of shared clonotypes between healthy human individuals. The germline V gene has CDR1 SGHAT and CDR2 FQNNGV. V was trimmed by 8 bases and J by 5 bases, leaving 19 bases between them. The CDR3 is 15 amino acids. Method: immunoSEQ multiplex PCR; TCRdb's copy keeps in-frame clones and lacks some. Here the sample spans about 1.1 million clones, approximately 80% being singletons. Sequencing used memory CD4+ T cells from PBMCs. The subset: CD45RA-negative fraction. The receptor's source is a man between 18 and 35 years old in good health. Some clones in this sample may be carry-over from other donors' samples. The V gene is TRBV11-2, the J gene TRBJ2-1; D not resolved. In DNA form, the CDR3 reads TGTGCCAGCGCGGCCGTAGCAGGTCGCCACAATGAGCAGTTCTTC. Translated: CASAAVAGRHNEQFF. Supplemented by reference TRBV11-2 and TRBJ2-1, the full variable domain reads EAGVAQSPRYKIIEKRQSVAFWCNPISGHATLYWYQQILGQGPKLLIQFQNNGVVDDSQLPKDRFSAERLKGVDSTLKIQPAKLEDSAVYLCASAAVAGRHNEQFFGPGTRLTVL.